This T cell receptor (beta chain) was sequenced for a study of blood T cell repertoires in COVID-19. Overall study: Spain, Italy and the United States supplied samples that represented acute and convalescent COVID-19. Sample material is recorded as cDNA or gDNA derived from T cells, B-cell-depleted T cells, or PBMCs.

Trimming took 0 bases from V and 3 from J, leaving 6 bases between them. CDR3 length: 13 amino acids. From germline, CDR1 is SEHNR and CDR2 FQNEAQ (reference sequence). Original methodology: Nucleated cell counts were estimated from reference gene primer amplification. TCRdb's table, derived via immunoSEQ multiplex PCR, lists solely in-frame clones and lacks some. That table supplies the V and J calls and clone size; D and trimming were determined from the DNA. The repertoire holds about 98,000 clones, about 80% seen once, with roughly 10% in the top ten. This TCR came from a man between 65 and 85 years old with active or convalescent COVID-19. Sequenced sample: peripheral blood. The rearrangement joins TRBV7-9 to TRBJ2-7; D is possibly TRBD2 (5 bases). The CDR3 is CASSLAGSYEQYF. CDR3 nucleotides: TGTGCCAGCAGCTTAGCGGGGAGCTACGAGCAGTACTTC.